The following is a T cell receptor beta chain sequence with its context. The sample originates from a study of blood T cell repertoires in COVID-19. The method was immunoSEQ multiplex PCR; TCRdb's version includes in-frame clones alone and lacks a portion of them. The data contain a few hundred thousand clones, 70% to 90% of them singletons. The CDR3 extends over 14 amino acids. V shed 4 bases and J shed 0 bases, with 10 bases lying between them. Germline V gene lookup returns CDR1 SGHDT and CDR2 YYEEEE. The receptor was isolated from a young man with active or convalescent COVID-19. The rearrangement uses TRBV5-6 and TRBJ1-1; D ambiguous. The specimen sequenced was peripheral blood. The CDR3 protein is CASSREGMNTEAFF. CDR3 nucleotides: TGTGCCAGCAGCCGCGAGGGAATGAACACTGAAGCTTTCTTT.